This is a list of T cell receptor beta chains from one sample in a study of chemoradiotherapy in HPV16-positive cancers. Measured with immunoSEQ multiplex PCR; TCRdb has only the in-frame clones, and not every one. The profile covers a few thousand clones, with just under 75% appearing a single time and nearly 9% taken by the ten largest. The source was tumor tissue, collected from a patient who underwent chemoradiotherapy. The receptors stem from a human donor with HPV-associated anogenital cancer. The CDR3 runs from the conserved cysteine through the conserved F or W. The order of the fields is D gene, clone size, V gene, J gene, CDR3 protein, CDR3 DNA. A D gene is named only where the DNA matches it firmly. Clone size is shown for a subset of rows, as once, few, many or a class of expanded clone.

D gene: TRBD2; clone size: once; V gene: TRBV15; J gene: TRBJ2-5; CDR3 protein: CATSRVPGLAVETQYF; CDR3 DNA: TGTGCCACCAGCAGAGTTCCGGGACTAGCGGTAGAGACCCAGTACTTC
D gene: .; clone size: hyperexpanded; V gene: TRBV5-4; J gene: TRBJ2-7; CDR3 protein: CASRLGTREQYF; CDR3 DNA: TGTGCCAGCAGACTCGGGACTCGCGAGCAGTACTTC
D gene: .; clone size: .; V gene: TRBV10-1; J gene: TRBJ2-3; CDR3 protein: CASSERQGADTQYF; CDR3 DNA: TGCGCCAGCAGTGAGAGGCAGGGAGCAGATACGCAGTATTTT
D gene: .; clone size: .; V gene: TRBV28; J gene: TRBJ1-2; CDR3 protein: CASRVGGSGYTF; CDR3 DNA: TGTGCCAGCAGGGTTGGAGGGAGTGGCTACACCTTC
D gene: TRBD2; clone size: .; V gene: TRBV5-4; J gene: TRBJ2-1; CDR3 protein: CASSTRWTSGNNEQFF; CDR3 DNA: TGTGCCAGCAGCACCCGTTGGACTAGCGGGAACAATGAGCAGTTCTTC
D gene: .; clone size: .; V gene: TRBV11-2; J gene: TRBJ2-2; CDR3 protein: CASSPLWSGLAGELFF; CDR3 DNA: TGTGCCAGCAGTCCGCTATGGTCTGGCCTGGCCGGGGAGCTGTTTTTT
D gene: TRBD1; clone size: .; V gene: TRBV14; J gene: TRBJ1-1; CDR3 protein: CASSLRLTGGTEAFF; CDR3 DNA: TGTGCCAGCAGCCTCAGACTCACAGGGGGCACTGAAGCTTTCTTT
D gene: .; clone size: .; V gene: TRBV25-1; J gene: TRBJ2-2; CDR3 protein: CASSDLMGGGTGELFF; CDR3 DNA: TGTGCCAGCAGTGATCTCATGGGAGGCGGAACCGGGGAGCTGTTTTTT
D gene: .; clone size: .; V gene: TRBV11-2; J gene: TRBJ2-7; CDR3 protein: CASSLGGSGGLLHYEQYF; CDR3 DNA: TGTGCCAGCAGCTTAGGGGGTAGCGGAGGTCTCCTGCACTACGAGCAGTACTTC
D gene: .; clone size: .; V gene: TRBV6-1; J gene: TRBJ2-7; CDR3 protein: CASTWGVGPYEQYF; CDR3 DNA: TGTGCCAGCACCTGGGGGGTGGGACCCTACGAGCAGTACTTC